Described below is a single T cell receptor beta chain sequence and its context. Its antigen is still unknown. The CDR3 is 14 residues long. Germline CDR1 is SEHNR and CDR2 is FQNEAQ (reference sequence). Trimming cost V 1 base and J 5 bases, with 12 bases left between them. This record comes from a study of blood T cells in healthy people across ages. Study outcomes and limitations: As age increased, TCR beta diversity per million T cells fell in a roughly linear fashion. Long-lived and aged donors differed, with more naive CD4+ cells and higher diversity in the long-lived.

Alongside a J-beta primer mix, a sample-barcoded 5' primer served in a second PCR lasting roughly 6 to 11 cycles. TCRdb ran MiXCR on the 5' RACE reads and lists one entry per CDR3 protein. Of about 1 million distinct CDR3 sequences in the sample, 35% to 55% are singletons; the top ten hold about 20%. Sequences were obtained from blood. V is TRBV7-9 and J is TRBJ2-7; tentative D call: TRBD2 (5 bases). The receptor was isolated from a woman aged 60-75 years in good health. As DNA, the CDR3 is TGTGCCAGCAGCTTAGAAGACACTAGGGACGAGCAGTACTTC. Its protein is CASSLEDTRDEQYF.